A single sample gave rise to the 22 T cell receptor beta chains below, sequenced in a study of cytomegalovirus exposure and HLA in healthy donors. Repertoires were generated with immunoSEQ multiplex PCR, while TCRdb's copy carries only in-frame clones and drops some. The sample comprises under 95,000 clones, more than 75% of which are singletons, and 2.1% rests with the top ten. Sequencing input: PBMCs. All receptors come from a man younger than 40 in good health and CMV-seronegative.

The genes are TRBV2 and TRBJ1-4; D not certain. From germline, CDR1 is SNHLY and CDR2 FYNNEI. Trimming pared 8 bases from V and 6 bases from J, leaving 16 bases between. The CDR3 totals 14 residues. The CDR3 DNA reads as TGTGCCAGCTTTAGATTTGTGGGAGATGAAAAACTGTTTTTT. Its translation is CASFRFVGDEKLFF.

V gene TRBV27 combines with J gene TRBJ1-5, with D uncertain. With 3 bases removed from V and 6 bases from J, the gap between germline ends came to 6 bases. This CDR3 is 12 amino acids long. Germline CDR1 is MNHEY and CDR2 is SMNVEV (reference sequence). Here the CDR3 reads CASSFYRQPQHF. CDR3 nucleotides: TGTGCCAGCAGTTTTTATCGTCAGCCCCAGCATTTT.

The rearrangement links TRBV11-3 to TRBJ2-7, with a weak D call TRBD1 (6 bases). Trimming cost V 1 base and J 5 bases, with 18 bases left between them. Looked up from germline, CDR1 is SGHNT and CDR2 is YENEEA. CDR3 length: 16 residues. DNA of the CDR3: TGTGCCAGCAGCTTAGGAAACAGGGTCGATGTCGACGAGCAGTACTTC. This gives the protein CASSLGNRVDVDEQYF.

The J gene is TRBJ2-7, the V gene TRBV4-1, with 10 bases lining up with TRBD1. The V gene's germline CDR1 is MGHRA and CDR2 YSYEKL. V was clipped by 1 base and J by 5 bases; unmatched bases: 5. The CDR3 contains 15 residues. Here the CDR3 DNA reads TGCGCCAGCAGCCAAGGGGACAGGGGTTACCACGAGCAGTACTTC. Residues: CASSQGDRGYHEQYF.

The chain carries TRBV7-2 and TRBJ2-7, with 12 bases lining up with TRBD2. The CDR3 extends over 15 amino acids. Germline values: CDR1 SGHTA, CDR2 FQGNSA. J was trimmed by 3 bases and V by 3 bases; bases with no gene match: 3. As DNA, the CDR3 is TGTGCCAGCAGCTTCGGACTAGCGGGACACTACGAGCAGTACTTC. It encodes CASSFGLAGHYEQYF.

The chain combines TRBV21-1 with TRBJ2-7; TRBD1 was called by the table and not checked on the DNA. TRBV21-1 is assigned pseudogene status. The CDR3 covers 13 residues. The CDR3 protein is CARQGQEYYEQYF. The CDR3 bases are TGTGCCAGGCAAGGACAGGAATACTACGAGCAGTACTTC.

The rearrangement links TRBV5-1 to TRBJ1-1; D is ambiguous. CDR3 length equals 13 residues. Germline lookup yields CDR1 SGHRS and CDR2 YFSETQ. V was trimmed by 0 bases and J by 5 bases, leaving 8 bases between them. The CDR3, as DNA: TGCGCCAGCAGCTTGGCGGCGGATACTGAAGCTTTCTTT. It encodes CASSLAADTEAFF.

The gene calls are TRBV5-4 and TRBJ2-3, with 11 bases fitting TRBD2. The CDR3 extends over 14 amino acids. The V gene end was trimmed by 3 bases and the J gene end by 3 bases; junction bases not matched to a gene: 0. CDR1 is SGHNT and CDR2 is YYREEE in the germline V gene (reference sequence). The CDR3 nucleotides are TGTGCCAGCAGCTGGACTAGCGGGACAGATACGCAGTATTTT. It is translated as CASSWTSGTDTQYF.

The rearrangement links TRBV15 to TRBJ2-3; 7 bases match TRBD1. Germline V lookup: CDR1 LNHNV, CDR2 YYDKDF (reference sequence). This CDR3 is built from 15 residues. Trimming cost V 2 bases and J 5 bases; bases outside gene matches: 7. This CDR3 reads CATSRPTGSGDTQYF. CDR3 nucleotide sequence: TGTGCCACCAGCAGACCGACAGGGTCAGGAGATACGCAGTATTTT.

This clone has only a few counts. The gene calls are TRBV7-9 and TRBJ2-1; 12 nucleotides line up with TRBD2. The germline CDR1 and CDR2 sequences are SEHNR and FQNEAQ (reference sequence). Losses at the gene ends were 5 bases for V and 1 base for J; bases not matched to a gene: 9. This CDR3 is 18 amino acids long. CDR3 nucleotides: TGTGCCAGCAGCACGACTAGCGGGGGCCCATGGTCCTACAATGAGCAGTTCTTC. Translated, it gives CASSTTSGGPWSYNEQFF.

The chain employs TRBV5-4 and TRBJ2-7; TRBD1 matches at 7 bases. J was trimmed by 2 bases and V by 4 bases; bases with no gene match: 3. Germline lookup yields CDR1 SGHNT and CDR2 YYREEE (reference sequence). This CDR3 has 13 amino acids. The CDR3 DNA reads TGTGCCAGCAGCCGGACAGGTACCTACGAGCAGTACTTC. It is translated as CASSRTGTYEQYF.

V is TRBV5-1 and J is TRBJ2-1; TRBD2 matches 9 bases. The CDR3 spans 16 residues. The ends lost 6 bases at V and 8 bases at J; junction bases unmatched: 15. Germline V lookup: CDR1 SGHRS, CDR2 YFSETQ. The CDR3: CASTMGTSSVLDEQFF. CDR3 coding DNA: TGCGCCAGCACTATGGGGACTAGCTCTGTTTTGGATGAGCAGTTCTTC.

The chain joins TRBV11-2 to TRBJ2-5, with D perhaps TRBD2 (6 bases). There are 12 residues in the CDR3. Trimming left V 5 bases short and J 6 bases short, with 10 bases between. Germline CDR1 SGHAT, CDR2 FQNNGV. The DNA of the CDR3 is TGTGCCAGCAGCACGGGGACTCAGACCCAGTACTTC. Protein product: CASSTGTQTQYF.

The chain is built from TRBV28 and TRBJ2-1; 12 bases line up with TRBD2. The CDR3 extends over 14 amino acids. The germline gives CDR1 MDHEN, CDR2 SYDVKM. With 6 bases clipped from V and 8 bases from J, the junction kept 5 bases outside the gene matches. CDR3: CASRLAGGQYEQFF. As DNA, the CDR3 is TGTGCCAGCAGGCTAGCGGGGGGGCAGTATGAGCAGTTCTTC.

The V gene is TRBV5-4, the J gene TRBJ2-3; no firm D call. The CDR3 covers 14 residues. Germline V lookup: CDR1 SGHNT, CDR2 YYREEE (reference sequence). Trimming cost V 4 bases and J 0 bases, with 9 bases left between them. This CDR3 reads CASSPSGSTDTQYF. In DNA, the CDR3 is TGTGCCAGCAGCCCATCCGGTAGCACAGATACGCAGTATTTT.

This chain links TRBV6-5 with TRBJ1-2, with D unclear. Germline assignment: CDR1 MNHEY and CDR2 SVGAGI. The CDR3 is 15 amino acids. V gave up 4 bases and J gave up 1 base, with 13 bases separating them. This chain's CDR3 is CASSSLGGFNYGYTF. The CDR3 DNA reads TGTGCCAGCAGTTCCCTCGGAGGGTTTAACTATGGCTACACCTTC.

This chain links TRBV28 with TRBJ2-3, with 9 bases identical to TRBD1. The CDR3 has 15 amino acids. Germline V gene data show CDR1 as MDHEN and CDR2 as SYDVKM. V lost 11 bases to trimming and J lost 5 bases; unmatched junction nucleotides: 14. CDR3 in DNA: TGTGCCTCGCCGCCGGACAGGGGACGTGGAGATACGCAGTATTTT. This encodes CASPPDRGRGDTQYF. The full variable domain, completed using reference TRBV28 and TRBJ2-3, is DVKVTQSSRYLVKRTGEKVFLECVQDMDHENMFWYRQDPGLGLRLIYFSYDVKMKEKGDIPEGYSVSREKKERFSLILESASTNQTSMYLCASPPDRGRGDTQYFGPGTRLTVL.

V gene TRBV18 combines with J gene TRBJ1-1; 9 bases fit TRBD1. In germline, CDR1 is KGHSH, CDR2 LQKENI. The CDR3 is 14 amino acids. V gave up 3 bases and J gave up 6 bases; unmatched junction bases: 5. The DNA of the CDR3 is TGTGCCAGCTCACCCGGACAGGGGAAGTCTGAAGCTTTCTTT. Translation gives CASSPGQGKSEAFF.

This rearrangement joins TRBV7-2 to TRBJ2-7; TRBD2 might be the D (5 bases). Germline V gene sequence: CDR1 SGHTA, CDR2 FQGNSA. The length of the CDR3 is 13 residues. V gave up 5 bases and J gave up 7 bases, with 15 bases separating them. The CDR3 DNA reads as TGTGCCAGCAGCCCTAGCCCCCGCGGGGAGCAGTACTTC. Its translation: CASSPSPRGEQYF.

This chain connects TRBV7-3 to TRBJ2-3; D possibly corresponds to TRBD2 (6 bases). V gave up 1 base and J gave up 3 bases, with 29 bases separating them. Germline CDR1 SGHTA, CDR2 FQGTGA. The CDR3 sequence is 21 residues long. The CDR3 sequence: CASSLIPLAETPGDQTDTQYF. The CDR3 bases are TGTGCCAGCAGCTTAATCCCGCTAGCTGAGACGCCGGGAGATCAAACAGATACGCAGTATTTT. Looking up the rest from reference TRBV7-3 and TRBJ2-3 gives the full variable domain: GAGVSQTPSNKVTEKGKYVELRCDPISGHTALYWYRQSLGQGPEFLIYFQGTGAADDSGLPNDRFFAVRPEGSVSTLKIQRTERGDSAVYLCASSLIPLAETPGDQTDTQYFGPGTRLTVL.

V gene TRBV27 combines with J gene TRBJ1-2; D is possibly TRBD1 (5 bases). Deletions cut 10 bases from V and 4 bases from J, with 16 bases between. The CDR3 spans 13 residues. Looked up from germline, CDR1 is MNHEY and CDR2 is SMNVEV (reference sequence). This chain's CDR3 is CATTGDSLYGYTF. Here the CDR3 DNA reads TGTGCCACCACGGGAGACAGCCTCTATGGCTACACCTTC.

V is TRBV11-2 and J is TRBJ2-2, with TRBD1 matching over 10 bases. J gave up 6 bases and V 3 bases, and 1 base lay outside the gene matches. Germline CDR1 SGHAT, CDR2 FQNNGV. The CDR3 runs to 14 residues. The CDR3 DNA sequence: TGTGCCAGCAGCTTGGACAGGGGGGCCGGGGAGCTGTTTTTT. The encoded protein is CASSLDRGAGELFF.